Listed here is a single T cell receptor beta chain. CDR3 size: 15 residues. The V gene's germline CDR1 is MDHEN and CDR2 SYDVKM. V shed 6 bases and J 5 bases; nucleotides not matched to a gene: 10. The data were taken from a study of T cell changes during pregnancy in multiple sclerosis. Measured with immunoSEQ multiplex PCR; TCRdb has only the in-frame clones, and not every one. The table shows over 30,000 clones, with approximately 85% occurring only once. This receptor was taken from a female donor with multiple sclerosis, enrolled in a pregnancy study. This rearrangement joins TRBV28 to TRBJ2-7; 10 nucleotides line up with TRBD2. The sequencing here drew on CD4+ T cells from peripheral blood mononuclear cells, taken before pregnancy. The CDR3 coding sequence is TGTGCCAGCAGCCCCCGACTAGCGGGTTTCGACGAGCAGTACTTC. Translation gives CASSPRLAGFDEQYF.